This T cell receptor (beta chain) derives from a study of cytomegalovirus exposure and HLA in healthy donors. The wider study: Of the donors genotyped, several hundred in all, 80% to 85% fell in the Caucasian-associated ancestry cluster.

Samples came from healthy bone marrow donors. This clone was detected only a few times. PCR employed 60 Vbeta and 13 Jbeta primers. The protocol was immunoSEQ multiplex PCR, while the TCRdb copy is restricted to in-frame clones and leaves out a portion. The sample lists 50,000 to 55,000 clones; 81% were seen once. Germline loops: CDR1 WSHSY, CDR2 SAAADI. With 0 bases removed from V and 5 bases from J, the gap between germline ends came to 4 bases. The CDR3 is made up of 12 amino acids. The specimen was PBMCs. The sequence derives from a boy younger than 18 in good health and CMV-seropositive. V and J are TRBV10-2 and TRBJ1-1; D remains unclear. CDR3: CASSESRTEAFF. DNA for the CDR3: TGCGCCAGCAGTGAGTCTCGGACTGAAGCTTTCTTT.